These T cell receptor beta chains were read from a single sample in a study of CD4 T cells in relation to SARS-CoV-2 and coronaviruses. Sequenced by immunoSEQ multiplex PCR; TCRdb stores in-frame clones only, minus some. Here the sample spans about 59,000 clones, 75% to 90% being singletons. Sample: memory CD4+ T cells from PBMCs. The receptors were gathered from a human donor in good health. Both conserved end residues are part of each CDR3. The D gene is left open where the match is weak. Clone size is not always given. Where it is, it says once, few, many or a class for expanded clones.

NA TRBD2 TRBJ2-1 TRBV19 CASSTLAGGRNEQFF TGTGCCAGTAGTACTCTAGCGGGAGGAAGAAATGAGCAGTTCTTC
NA TRBD2 TRBJ2-1 TRBV5-1 CASSGGLAGGLEQFF TGCGCCAGCAGCGGGGGACTAGCGGGCGGTCTTGAGCAGTTCTTC
NA NA TRBJ2-3 TRBV1 CTSSQGERAPVTADTQYF TGCACCAGCAGCCAAGGGGAAAGGGCCCCCGTCACCGCAGATACGCAGTATTTT
NA TRBD2 TRBJ2-7 TRBV9 CASSVGGLADEQYF TGTGCCAGCAGCGTAGGCGGACTAGCGGACGAGCAGTACTTC
NA NA TRBJ2-1 TRBV5-1 CASSFTGDRYNEQFF TGCGCCAGCAGCTTTACGGGAGATCGGTACAATGAGCAGTTCTTC
NA TRBD1 TRBJ1-1 TRBV28 CASRKSGTGAVNTEAFF TGTGCCAGCAGAAAATCCGGGACAGGGGCCGTCAACACTGAAGCTTTCTTT
once NA TRBJ2-7 TRBV18 CASSPPKTGSGFYEQYF TGTGCCAGCTCACCGCCAAAAACAGGGAGCGGTTTCTACGAGCAGTACTTC
NA NA TRBJ2-1 TRBV5-1 CASSLDPNNEQFF TGCGCCAGCAGCTTGGACCCAAACAATGAGCAGTTCTTC
NA NA TRBJ2-2 TRBV10-1 CASSEDVRFTGELFF TGCGCCAGCAGTGAAGACGTACGATTCACCGGGGAGCTGTTTTTT
NA TRBD1 TRBJ2-7 TRBV5-4 CASSKTIGQGGREQYF TGTGCCAGCAGCAAAACCATAGGACAGGGAGGCCGCGAGCAGTACTTC
NA TRBD2 TRBJ2-2 TRBV18 CASSPLAGPNTGELFF TGTGCCAGCTCACCCCTAGCGGGGCCGAACACCGGGGAGCTGTTTTTT
NA TRBD2 TRBJ2-1 TRBV28 CASSQPGLAGYEQFF TGTGCCAGCAGCCAACCGGGACTAGCGGGCTATGAGCAGTTCTTC
NA NA TRBJ2-1 TRBV11-2 CASSLQSYNEQFF TGTGCCAGCAGCTTACAAAGTTACAATGAGCAGTTCTTC
once NA TRBJ1-4 TRBV27 CASSLRQNEKLFF TGTGCCAGCAGTTTAAGGCAGAATGAAAAACTGTTTTTT
NA TRBD2 TRBJ2-7 TRBV6-5 CASSYRAGGDEQYF TGTGCCAGCAGTTACCGGGCGGGAGGGGACGAGCAGTACTTC
NA TRBD1 TRBJ2-3 TRBV5-6 CASSLGQGLLIGDTQYF TGTGCCAGCAGCTTGGGACAGGGTTTATTAATCGGCGATACGCAGTATTTT
few NA TRBJ2-1 TRBV5-5 CASTQGGFLYNEQFF TGTGCCAGCACCCAGGGAGGATTTTTATACAATGAGCAGTTCTTC
NA TRBD2 TRBJ2-1 TRBV5-1 CASSLEGLAGLGEQFF TGCGCCAGCAGCTTGGAGGGACTAGCGGGACTCGGTGAGCAGTTCTTC
NA NA TRBJ2-3 TRBV5-8 CASSLRSPGPADTQYF TGTGCCAGCAGCTTGAGAAGCCCTGGTCCGGCAGATACGCAGTATTTT
NA NA TRBJ2-4 TRBV6-8 CASSCGELAKNIQYF TGTGCCAGCAGTTGTGGTGAGCTAGCCAAAAACATTCAGTACTTC
NA NA TRBJ2-5 TRBV5-1 CASSKEPGPLQETQYF TGCGCCAGCAGTAAGGAGCCGGGACCACTCCAAGAGACCCAGTACTTC
NA NA TRBJ2-3 TRBV4-1 CASSRGPGLADTQYF TGCGCCAGCAGCCGAGGACCCGGCCTAGCGGATACGCAGTATTTT
NA TRBD2 TRBJ2-1 TRBV4-2 CASSQYDQTSGSHNEQFF TGTGCCAGCAGCCAATACGATCAGACTAGCGGGAGCCACAATGAGCAGTTCTTC
NA NA TRBJ2-2 TRBV2 CASSEGRGGTGELFF TGTGCCAGCAGTGAAGGGCGGGGAGGCACCGGGGAGCTGTTTTTT
NA NA TRBJ1-4 TRBV30 CAWSGTRLRGGEEKLFF TGTGCCTGGAGTGGTACCCGTCTTCGGGGGGGGGAAGAAAAACTGTTTTTT
NA NA TRBJ2-2 TRBV5-1 CATSTQVDANTGELFF TGCGCCACCTCGACCCAGGTAGACGCGAACACCGGGGAGCTGTTTTTT
NA NA TRBJ2-1 TRBV30 CAWNIPSGLRSTFYNEQFF TGTGCCTGGAATATCCCCTCCGGGTTGAGGTCAACCTTCTACAATGAGCAGTTCTTC
NA NA TRBJ2-3 TRBV18 CASSPPFAGRTDTQYF TGTGCCAGCTCACCACCGTTTGCGGGACGCACAGATACGCAGTATTTT
NA NA TRBJ2-5 TRBV4-1 CASSPGDRNQETQYF TGCGCCAGCAGCCCCGGGGACCGGAACCAAGAGACCCAGTACTTC
NA TRBD1 TRBJ1-5 TRBV29-1 CSVAEGTGINQPQHF TGCAGCGTTGCAGAAGGGACAGGAATAAATCAGCCCCAGCATTTT
once TRBD1 TRBJ2-4 TRBV2 CASSRDRKNGGIQYF TGTGCCAGCAGCCGGGACAGGAAGAACGGAGGCATTCAGTACTTC
NA TRBD2 TRBJ2-7 TRBV2 CASSERETEPHEQYF TGTGCCAGCAGTGAGCGGGAGACCGAGCCCCACGAGCAGTACTTC
NA NA TRBJ2-3 TRBV5-1 CASSSLRSRAATDTQYF TGCGCCAGCAGCTCCCTACGATCTAGGGCCGCCACAGATACGCAGTATTTT
NA NA TRBJ2-1 TRBV9 CASSVEGGGPHEQFF TGTGCCAGCAGCGTAGAGGGGGGAGGGCCCCATGAGCAGTTCTTC
NA NA TRBJ1-4 TRBV28 CASSRWGTNEKLFF TGTGCCAGCAGCCGGTGGGGGACTAATGAAAAACTGTTTTTT
NA NA TRBJ1-1 TRBV28 CASSLSTEAFF TGTGCCAGCAGTTTGAGCACTGAAGCTTTCTTT
few TRBD1 TRBJ1-5 TRBV7-9 CASSFQGVNQPQHF TGTGCCAGCAGCTTCCAGGGGGTCAATCAGCCCCAGCATTTT